This T cell receptor beta chain is from a study of control samples from healthy donors and cancer patients. Generated by immunoSEQ multiplex PCR, the TCRdb table keeps only in-frame clones and is missing some. The sample records 390,000 or so clones, roughly 90% being singletons. CDR3 length equals 16 residues. The germline CDR1 and CDR2 sequences are SGHRS and YFSETQ. Trimming cost V 5 bases and J 4 bases; bases outside gene matches: 11. Sequencing was performed on PBMCs. The receptor's source is a man aged 40-49 years with head and neck cancer. The chain recombines TRBV5-1 with TRBJ2-3, with 9 bases aligning to TRBD2. The CDR3 bases are TGCGCCAGCAGGGTTACAGCGGGGGGACTGGCAGATACGCAGTATTTT. Translating it yields CASRVTAGGLADTQYF. Drawing the rest from reference TRBV5-1 and TRBJ2-3, the complete variable domain is KAGVTQTPRYLIKTRGQQVTLSCSPISGHRSVSWYQQTPGQGLQFLFEYFSETQRNKGNFPGRFSGRQFSNSRSEMNVSTLELGDSALYLCASRVTAGGLADTQYFGPGTRLTVL.